Sequencing of this TCR beta chain was carried out in a study of T-cell reconstitution after alpha-beta-depleted transplantation in children. Notes on the study in general: High day-60 TCRbeta diversity in some patients came from surviving recipient T cells and thymic progenitors. At around two months after transplant, the alpha-beta T cells were reportedly derived from several hundred expanded clones that came from non-depleted graft cells. Among T cells one year after transplant, newly produced cells accounted for most counts and diversity.

In regard to this clonotype: Antigen specificity is unknown.

CDR3 length: 14 residues. Looked up from germline, CDR1 is ENHRY and CDR2 is SYGVKD. Trimming took off 6 bases at V and 3 bases at J, with 11 bases between the two ends. During its preparation, the TCRbeta library received unique molecular identifiers. TCRdb called the PCR reads again in MiXCR, with one record for every CDR3 protein. The repertoire includes approximately 430,000 distinct CDR3 sequences, around 15% of them detected once, and less than 30% sits in the top ten. This chain uses TRBV10-3 with TRBJ2-2; D not certain. This clonotype originated in a boy less than two years old who had a stem cell transplant for Wiskott-Aldrich syndrome, so the T cells may come from the graft donor. Sequencing used PBMCs, mostly from graft donor cells, obtained 360 days after TCRalphabeta/CD19-depleted stem cell transplant. CDR3 region: CAIRVQGYTGELFF. DNA for the CDR3: TGTGCCATCAGGGTTCAAGGTTACACCGGGGAGCTGTTTTTT.